What follows are 4 T cell receptor beta chains derived from one specimen sequenced in a study of cytomegalovirus exposure and HLA in healthy donors. The PCR was carried out with 60 Vbeta primers and 13 Jbeta primers. This table comes from immunoSEQ multiplex PCR, and its TCRdb copy is limited to in-frame clones, with some not included. In the table there are about 50,000 clones, 70% to 80% of which are singletons. The source material was PBMCs. These receptors came from a woman in her thirties or forties in good health and CMV-seropositive.

The genes are TRBV7-6 and TRBJ1-1; D is unclear. Germline CDR1 and CDR2: SGHVS and FNYEAQ. The V and J ends lost 0 bases and 10 bases respectively, with 24 bases between them. The CDR3 is 17 residues long. The CDR3 sequence is CASSLALPLLSIRRAFF. The CDR3 nucleotides are TGTGCCAGCAGCTTAGCGCTGCCGTTACTATCTATCCGGAGAGCTTTCTTT.

The sample holds one count of this clone. V gene TRBV11-3 combines with J gene TRBJ2-3; no firm D call. The CDR3 totals 11 residues. Trimming left V 4 bases short and J 3 bases short, with 2 bases between. Looked up from germline, CDR1 is SGHNT and CDR2 is YENEEA. In DNA, the CDR3 is TGTGCCAGCAGCTCGACAGATACGCAGTATTTT. Protein product: CASSSTDTQYF.

This rearrangement joins TRBV7-2 to TRBJ1-1; D may be TRBD1 (5 bases). CDR1 is SGHTA and CDR2 is FQGNSA in the germline V gene. The CDR3 has 13 amino acids. Deletions cut 3 bases from V and 11 bases from J, with 16 bases between. The CDR3 reads CASSLGYSGRAFF. CDR3 coding DNA: TGTGCCAGCAGCTTGGGGTACTCAGGGCGGGCTTTCTTT.

This clone was observed a few times. V is TRBV6-6 and J is TRBJ1-1; D gene uncertain. Germline loops: CDR1 MNHNY, CDR2 SVGAGI (reference sequence). V lost 10 bases to trimming and J lost 1 base, with 16 bases between them. The CDR3 covers 14 residues. CDR3 in DNA: TGTGCCATCGTCCGCCGGGTTACGAACACTGAAGCTTTCTTT. It is translated as CAIVRRVTNTEAFF.